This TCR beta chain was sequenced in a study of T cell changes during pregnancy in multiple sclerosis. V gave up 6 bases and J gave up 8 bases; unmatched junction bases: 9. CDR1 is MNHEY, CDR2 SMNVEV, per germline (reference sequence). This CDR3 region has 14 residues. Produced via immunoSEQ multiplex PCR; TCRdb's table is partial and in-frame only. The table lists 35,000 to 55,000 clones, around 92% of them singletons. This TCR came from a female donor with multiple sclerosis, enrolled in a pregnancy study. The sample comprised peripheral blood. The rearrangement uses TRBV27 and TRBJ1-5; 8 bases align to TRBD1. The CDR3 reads CASRITGGFEPQHF. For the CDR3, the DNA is TGTGCCAGCAGAATCACAGGGGGATTCGAGCCCCAGCATTTT.